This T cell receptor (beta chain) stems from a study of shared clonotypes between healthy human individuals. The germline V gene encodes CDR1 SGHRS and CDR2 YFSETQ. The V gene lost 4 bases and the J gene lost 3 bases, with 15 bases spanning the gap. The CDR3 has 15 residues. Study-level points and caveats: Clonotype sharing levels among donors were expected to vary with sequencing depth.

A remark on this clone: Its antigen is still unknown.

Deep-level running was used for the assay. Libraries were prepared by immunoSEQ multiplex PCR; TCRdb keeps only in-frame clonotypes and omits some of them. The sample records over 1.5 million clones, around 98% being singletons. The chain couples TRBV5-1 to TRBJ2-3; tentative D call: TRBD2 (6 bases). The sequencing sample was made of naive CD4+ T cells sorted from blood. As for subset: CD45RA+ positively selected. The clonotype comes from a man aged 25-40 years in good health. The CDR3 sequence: CASSPTTAGTDTQYF. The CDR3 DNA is TGCGCCAGCAGCCCGACAACGGCGGGGACAGATACGCAGTATTTT.